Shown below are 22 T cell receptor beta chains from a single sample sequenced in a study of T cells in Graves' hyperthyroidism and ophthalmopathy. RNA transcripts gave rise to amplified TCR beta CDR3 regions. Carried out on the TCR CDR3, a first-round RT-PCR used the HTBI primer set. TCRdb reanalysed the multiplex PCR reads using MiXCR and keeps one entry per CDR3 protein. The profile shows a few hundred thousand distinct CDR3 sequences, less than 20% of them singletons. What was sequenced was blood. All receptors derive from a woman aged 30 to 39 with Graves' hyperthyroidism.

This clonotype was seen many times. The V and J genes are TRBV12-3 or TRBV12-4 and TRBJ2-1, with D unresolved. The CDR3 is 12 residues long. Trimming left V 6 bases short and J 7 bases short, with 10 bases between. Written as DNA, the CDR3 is TGTGCCAGCAGGGATACTGGGAATGAGCAGTTCTTC. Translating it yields CASRDTGNEQFF.

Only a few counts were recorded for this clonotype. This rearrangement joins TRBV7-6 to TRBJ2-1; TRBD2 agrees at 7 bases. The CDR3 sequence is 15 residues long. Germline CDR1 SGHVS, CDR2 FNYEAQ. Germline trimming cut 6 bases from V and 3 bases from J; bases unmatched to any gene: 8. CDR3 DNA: TGTGCCAGCAGAGAGGACCTAGCGGACTACAATGAGCAGTTCTTC. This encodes CASREDLADYNEQFF.

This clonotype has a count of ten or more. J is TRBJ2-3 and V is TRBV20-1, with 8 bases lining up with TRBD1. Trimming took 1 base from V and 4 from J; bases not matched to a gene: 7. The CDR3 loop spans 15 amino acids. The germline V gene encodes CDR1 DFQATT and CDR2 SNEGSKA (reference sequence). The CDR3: CSARVEGQDSDTQYF. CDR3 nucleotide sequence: TGCAGTGCTAGAGTGGAGGGACAGGATTCAGATACGCAGTATTTT.

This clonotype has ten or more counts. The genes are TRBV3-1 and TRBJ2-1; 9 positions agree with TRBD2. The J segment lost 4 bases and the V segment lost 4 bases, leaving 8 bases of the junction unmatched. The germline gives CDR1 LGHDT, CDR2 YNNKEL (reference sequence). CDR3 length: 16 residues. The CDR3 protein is CASSPKGTSSYNEQFF. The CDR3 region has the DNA TGTGCCAGCAGCCCGAAAGGGACTAGCAGTTACAATGAGCAGTTCTTC.

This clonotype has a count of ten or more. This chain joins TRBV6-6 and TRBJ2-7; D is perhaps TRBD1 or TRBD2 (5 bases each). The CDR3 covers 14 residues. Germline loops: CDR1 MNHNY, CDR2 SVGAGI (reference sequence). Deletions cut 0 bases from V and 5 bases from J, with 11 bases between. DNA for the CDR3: TGTGCCAGCAGTTACTCGAACGAGGGGAACGAGCAGTACTTC. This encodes CASSYSNEGNEQYF.

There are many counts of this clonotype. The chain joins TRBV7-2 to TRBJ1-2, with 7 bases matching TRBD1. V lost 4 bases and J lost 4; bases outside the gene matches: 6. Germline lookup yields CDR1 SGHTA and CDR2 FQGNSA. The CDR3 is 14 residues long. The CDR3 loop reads CASSSGQPIYGYTF. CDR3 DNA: TGTGCCAGCAGCTCGGGACAGCCTATCTATGGCTACACCTTC.

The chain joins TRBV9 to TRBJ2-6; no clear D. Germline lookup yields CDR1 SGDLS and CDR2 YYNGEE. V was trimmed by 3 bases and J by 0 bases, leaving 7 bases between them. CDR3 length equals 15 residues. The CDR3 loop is CASSAPYSGANVLTF. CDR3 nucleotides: TGTGCCAGCAGCGCCCCTTACTCTGGGGCCAACGTCCTGACTTTC.

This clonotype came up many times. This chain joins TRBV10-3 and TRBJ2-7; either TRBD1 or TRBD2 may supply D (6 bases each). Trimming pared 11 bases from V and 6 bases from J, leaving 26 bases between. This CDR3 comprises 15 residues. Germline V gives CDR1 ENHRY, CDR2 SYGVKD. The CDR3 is CASIGGGSPGGEQYF. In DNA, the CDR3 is TGTGCCTCAATCGGGGGCGGGTCCCCAGGCGGCGAGCAGTACTTC.

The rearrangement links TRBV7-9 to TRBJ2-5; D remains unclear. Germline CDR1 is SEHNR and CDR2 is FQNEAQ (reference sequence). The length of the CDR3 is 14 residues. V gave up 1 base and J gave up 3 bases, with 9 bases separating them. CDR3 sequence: CASSLGVGKETQYF. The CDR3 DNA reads TGTGCCAGCAGCTTAGGGGTGGGGAAAGAGACCCAGTACTTC.

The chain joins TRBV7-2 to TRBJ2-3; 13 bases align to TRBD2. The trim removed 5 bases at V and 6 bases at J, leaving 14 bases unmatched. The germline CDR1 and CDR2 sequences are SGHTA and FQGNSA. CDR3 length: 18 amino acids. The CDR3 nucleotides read TGTGCCAGCAGCGAAAAGGCCCAGGGACTAGCGGGACCGGATACGCAGTATTTT. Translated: CASSEKAQGLAGPDTQYF.

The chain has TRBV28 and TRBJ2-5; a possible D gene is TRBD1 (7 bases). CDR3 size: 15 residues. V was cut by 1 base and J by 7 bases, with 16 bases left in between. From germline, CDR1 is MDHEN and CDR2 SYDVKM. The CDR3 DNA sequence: TGTGCCAGCAGTTTATATCGGGGGACAGAAGTGACCCAGTACTTC. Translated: CASSLYRGTEVTQYF.

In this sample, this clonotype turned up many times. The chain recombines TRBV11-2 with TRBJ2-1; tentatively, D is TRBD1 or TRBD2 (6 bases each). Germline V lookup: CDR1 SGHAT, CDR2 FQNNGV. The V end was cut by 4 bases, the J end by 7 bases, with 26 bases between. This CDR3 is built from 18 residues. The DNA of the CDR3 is TGTGCCAGCAGCTCCCCAAAGGGGGGCGCAAGACGTAATAATGAGCAGTTCTTC. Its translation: CASSSPKGGARRNNEQFF.

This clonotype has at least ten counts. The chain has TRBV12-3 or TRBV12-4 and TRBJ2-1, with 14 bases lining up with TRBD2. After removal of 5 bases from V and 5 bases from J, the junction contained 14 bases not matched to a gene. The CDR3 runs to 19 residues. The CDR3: CASSPMTSGRASSNNEQFF. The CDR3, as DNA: TGTGCCAGCAGTCCAATGACTAGCGGGAGGGCTTCGTCAAACAATGAGCAGTTCTTC.

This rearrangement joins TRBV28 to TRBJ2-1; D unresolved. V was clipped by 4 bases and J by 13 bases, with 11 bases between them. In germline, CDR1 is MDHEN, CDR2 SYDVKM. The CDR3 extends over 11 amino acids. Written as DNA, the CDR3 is TGTGCCAGCAGTTCACTAATGGAACAGTTCTTC. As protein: CASSSLMEQFF.

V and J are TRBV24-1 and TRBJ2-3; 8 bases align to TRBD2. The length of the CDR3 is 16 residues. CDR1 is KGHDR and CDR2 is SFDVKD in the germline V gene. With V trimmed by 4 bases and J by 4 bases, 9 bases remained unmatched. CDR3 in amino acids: CATSEPKRESPDTQYF. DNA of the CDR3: TGTGCCACCAGTGAACCCAAGCGGGAGTCCCCAGATACGCAGTATTTT.

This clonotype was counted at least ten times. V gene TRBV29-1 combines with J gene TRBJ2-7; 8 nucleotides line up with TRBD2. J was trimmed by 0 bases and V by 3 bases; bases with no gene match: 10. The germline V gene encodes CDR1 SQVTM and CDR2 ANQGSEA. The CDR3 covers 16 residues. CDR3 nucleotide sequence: TGCAGCGTTGAGGCGCCTACTAGCGGAGGCTCCTACGAGCAGTACTTC. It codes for CSVEAPTSGGSYEQYF.

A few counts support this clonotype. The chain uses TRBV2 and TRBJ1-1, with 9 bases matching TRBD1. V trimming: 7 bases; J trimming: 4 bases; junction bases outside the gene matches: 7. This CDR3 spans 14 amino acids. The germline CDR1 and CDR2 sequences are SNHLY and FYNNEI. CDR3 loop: CASKIQGASTEAFF. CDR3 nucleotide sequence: TGTGCCAGCAAAATACAGGGGGCATCCACTGAAGCTTTCTTT. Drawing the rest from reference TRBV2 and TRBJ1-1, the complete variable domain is EPEVTQTPSHQVTQMGQEVILRCVPISNHLYFYWYRQILGQKVEFLVSFYNNEISEKSEIFDDQFSVERPDGSNFTLKIRSTKLEDSAMYFCASKIQGASTEAFFGQGTRLTVV.

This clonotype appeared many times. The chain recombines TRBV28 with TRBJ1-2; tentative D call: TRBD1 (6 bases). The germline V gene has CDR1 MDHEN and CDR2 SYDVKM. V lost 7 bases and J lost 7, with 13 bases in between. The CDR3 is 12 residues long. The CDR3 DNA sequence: TGTGCCAGCACCGGGGGGGCTTTTGGCTACACCTTC. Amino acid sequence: CASTGGAFGYTF.

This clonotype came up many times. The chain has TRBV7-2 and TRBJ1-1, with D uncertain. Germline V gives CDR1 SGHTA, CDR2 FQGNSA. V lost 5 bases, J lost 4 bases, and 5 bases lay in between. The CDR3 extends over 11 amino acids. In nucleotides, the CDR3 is TGTGCCAGCAGCGAGGGCACTGAAGCTTTCTTT. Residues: CASSEGTEAFF.

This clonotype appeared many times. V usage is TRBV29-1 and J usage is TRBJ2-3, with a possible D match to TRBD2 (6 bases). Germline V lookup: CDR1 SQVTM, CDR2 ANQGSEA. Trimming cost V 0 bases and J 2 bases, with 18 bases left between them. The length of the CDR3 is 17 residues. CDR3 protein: CSVEEILAGTYTDTQYF. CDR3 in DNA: TGCAGCGTTGAAGAGATCCTGGCCGGGACTTACACAGATACGCAGTATTTT.

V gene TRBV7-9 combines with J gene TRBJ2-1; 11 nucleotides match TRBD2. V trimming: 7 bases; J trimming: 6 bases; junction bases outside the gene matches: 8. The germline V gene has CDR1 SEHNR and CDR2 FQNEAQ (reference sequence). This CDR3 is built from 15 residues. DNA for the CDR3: TGTGCCAGCATCACACTAGCGGGAGTAGGCAATGAGCAGTTCTTC. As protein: CASITLAGVGNEQFF.

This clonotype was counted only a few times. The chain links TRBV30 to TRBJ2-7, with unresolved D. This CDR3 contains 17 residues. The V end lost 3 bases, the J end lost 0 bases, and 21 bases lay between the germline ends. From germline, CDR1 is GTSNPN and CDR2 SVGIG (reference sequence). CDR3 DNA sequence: TGTGCCTGGAGCCCCCCCACCAGGCGCAGGACCTCCTACGAGCAGTACTTC. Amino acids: CAWSPPTRRRTSYEQYF.